The present T cell receptor beta chain was sequenced within a study of cytomegalovirus exposure and HLA in healthy donors. The study, taken as a whole, reports: Researchers left out some V segments, among them TRBV6-2 and TRBV6-3, as indistinguishable. A further, later analysis showed that HLA-associated TCR beta chains (compared with equally common others) were more clonally expanded. TCR beta chains numbering more than 150 were designated cytomegalovirus-associated. Previous analysis showed most TCR beta V segments were productive about 90% or about 30% of the time.

Concerning this clone: Antigen specificity is unknown.

This PCR relied on a set of 60 Vbeta primers and 13 Jbeta primers. Libraries were prepared by immunoSEQ multiplex PCR; TCRdb keeps only in-frame clonotypes and omits some of them. The data contain roughly 100,000 clones, 65% to 80% of them singletons. Germline V gene lookup returns CDR1 SEHNR and CDR2 FQNEAQ (reference sequence). The CDR3 covers 14 residues. Trimming stripped 2 bases from V and 1 base from J, with 8 bases between. This chain joins TRBV7-9 and TRBJ1-1; D might be TRBD1 (5 bases). The specimen sequenced was PBMCs. The receptor comes from a woman aged 45-59 years in good health and CMV-seropositive. CDR3 amino acids: CASSLYTGNTEAFF. The DNA of the CDR3 is TGTGCCAGCAGCTTATATACAGGGAACACTGAAGCTTTCTTT.